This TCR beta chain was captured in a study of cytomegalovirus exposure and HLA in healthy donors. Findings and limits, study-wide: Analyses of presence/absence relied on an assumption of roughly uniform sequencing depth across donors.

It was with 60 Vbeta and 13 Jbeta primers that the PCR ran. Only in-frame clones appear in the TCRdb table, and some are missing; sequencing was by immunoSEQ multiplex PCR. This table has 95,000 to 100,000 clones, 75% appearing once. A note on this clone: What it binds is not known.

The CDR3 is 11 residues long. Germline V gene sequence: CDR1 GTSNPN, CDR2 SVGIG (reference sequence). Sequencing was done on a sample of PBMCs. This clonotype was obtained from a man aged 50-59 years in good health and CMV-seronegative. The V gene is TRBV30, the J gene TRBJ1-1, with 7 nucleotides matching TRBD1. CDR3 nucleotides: TGTGCGAACAGGGGGAACACTGAAGCTTTCTTT. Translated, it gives CANRGNTEAFF.